This entry features one T cell receptor beta chain sequence. Its antigen is unknown. The V segment lost 5 bases and the J segment 8 bases; nucleotides outside the gene matches: 10. The CDR3 spans 14 residues. Looked up from germline, CDR1 is SGHRS and CDR2 is YFSETQ. After constant-region reverse-primer amplification, full-length variable regions underwent semi-nested PCR with Nested Universal Primer A. TCRdb called the 5' RACE reads again in MiXCR, with one record for every CDR3 protein. The sample comprises some 54,000 distinct CDR3 sequences, under 20% of which are singletons, and 2% to 2.5% rests with the top ten. Purified naive CD4+ T cells were depleted of CD25+ Tregs. Study-wide results and caveats: The TCR gene usage of tumor memory CD4+ T cells clustered together with blood and lymph node memory CD4+ cells and with lymph node naive CD4+ cells. Whole repertoires were not studied in the larger cohort, only one V-J beta rearrangement.

Sequences were obtained from naive CD4+ T cells sorted from blood. Regarding subset: naive CD4+ T cells, CD4+CD45RA+CD25-. The TCR comes from a female donor with breast cancer. The chain links TRBV5-1 to TRBJ2-4; 7 bases map to TRBD1. CDR3 nucleotide sequence: TGCGCCAGCAGATCCGGGACAGAGAACGACATTCAGTACTTC. Its protein is CASRSGTENDIQYF. The variable domain in full, with the rest retrieved from reference TRBV5-1 and TRBJ2-4, is KAGVTQTPRYLIKTRGQQVTLSCSPISGHRSVSWYQQTPGQGLQFLFEYFSETQRNKGNFPGRFSGRQFSNSRSEMNVSTLELGDSALYLCASRSGTENDIQYFGAGTRLSVL.